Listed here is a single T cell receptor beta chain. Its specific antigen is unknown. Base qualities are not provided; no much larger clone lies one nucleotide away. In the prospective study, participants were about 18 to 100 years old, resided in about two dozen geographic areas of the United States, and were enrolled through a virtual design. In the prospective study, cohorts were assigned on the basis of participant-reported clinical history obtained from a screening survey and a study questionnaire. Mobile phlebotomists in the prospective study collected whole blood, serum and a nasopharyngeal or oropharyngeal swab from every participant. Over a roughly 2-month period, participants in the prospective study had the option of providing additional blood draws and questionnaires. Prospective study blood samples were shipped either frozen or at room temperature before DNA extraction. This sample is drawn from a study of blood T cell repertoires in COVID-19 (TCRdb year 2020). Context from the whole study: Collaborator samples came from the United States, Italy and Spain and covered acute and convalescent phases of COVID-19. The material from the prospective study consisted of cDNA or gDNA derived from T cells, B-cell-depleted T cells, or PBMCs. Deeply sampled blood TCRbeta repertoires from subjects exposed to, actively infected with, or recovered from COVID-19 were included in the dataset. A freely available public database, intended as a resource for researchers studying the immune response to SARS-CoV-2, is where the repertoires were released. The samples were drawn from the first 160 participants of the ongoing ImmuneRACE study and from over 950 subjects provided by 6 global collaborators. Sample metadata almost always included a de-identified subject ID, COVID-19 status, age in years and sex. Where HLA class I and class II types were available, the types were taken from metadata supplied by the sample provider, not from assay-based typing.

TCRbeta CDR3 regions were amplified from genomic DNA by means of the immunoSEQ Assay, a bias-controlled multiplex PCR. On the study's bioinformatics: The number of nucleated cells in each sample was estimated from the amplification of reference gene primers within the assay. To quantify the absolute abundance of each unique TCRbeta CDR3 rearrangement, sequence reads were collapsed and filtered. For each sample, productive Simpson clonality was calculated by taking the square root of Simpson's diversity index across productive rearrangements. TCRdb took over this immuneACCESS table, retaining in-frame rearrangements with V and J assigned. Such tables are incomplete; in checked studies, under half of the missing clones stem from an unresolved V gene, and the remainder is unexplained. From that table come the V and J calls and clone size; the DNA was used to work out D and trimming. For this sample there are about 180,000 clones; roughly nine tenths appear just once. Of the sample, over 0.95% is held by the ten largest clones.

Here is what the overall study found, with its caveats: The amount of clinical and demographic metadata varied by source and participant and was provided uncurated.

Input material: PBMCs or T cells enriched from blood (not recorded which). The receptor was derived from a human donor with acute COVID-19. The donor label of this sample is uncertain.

The nucleotides read TGTGCCAGCATGACGGGACAGTACTACGAGCAGTACTTC. This gives the protein CASMTGQYYEQYF. The chain joins TRBV2 to TRBJ2-7; TRBD1 matches 7 bases in the middle. Looking up the germline V gene yields CDR1 SNHLY and CDR2 FYNNEI. From the cysteine up to the phenylalanine, the CDR3 has a length of 13 residues. The CDR3 DNA has 39 bases and is translated from base 1. Unmatched junction bases come to 6, with V trimmed by 7 bases and J by 3 bases.